This T cell receptor (beta chain) emerged from a study of OX40 agonist ivuxolimab in advanced cancers. The CDR3 is 13 amino acids. Germline-derived CDR1 and CDR2 are GTSNPN and SVGIG (reference sequence). Profiled with immunoSEQ multiplex PCR; TCRdb holds only in-frame clones, not every one. The data contain over 85,000 clones, 85% to 95% of them singletons. The V and J genes are TRBV30 and TRBJ2-5; 9 nucleotides line up with TRBD2. TRBJ2-7 matches the DNA end more closely, so the J call is doubtful. Sequenced material: CD4+ or CD8+ T cells sorted from blood, taken in a trial of the OX40 agonist ivuxolimab. The clonotype originates from an adult with an advanced solid tumor such as melanoma, head and neck, liver or kidney cancer. For the CDR3, the DNA is TGTGCCTTAGCGGGGGAGGACTCCTACGAGCAGTACTTC. Its translation is CALAGEDSYEQYF.